These T cell receptor beta chains were read from a single sample in a study of T cells after yellow fever vaccination. TCRdb reprocessed the 5' RACE reads via MiXCR and lists one record per CDR3 protein. The data show 300,000 or so distinct CDR3 sequences, 6.8% seen once. This specimen was PBMCs, taken roughly seven weeks after the first yellow fever vaccination. The receptors were sampled from a man between 18 and 35 years old who received the YFV17D yellow fever vaccine. Each CDR3 is given with its conserved first and last residue. The D gene is left open where the match is weak. A row's size may be missing; if present it is once, few, many or a size class.

>many|.|TRBJ1-6|TRBV18
CASRGPSSYNSPLHF
TGTGCCAGTCGGGGGCCCAGCTCCTATAATTCACCCCTCCACTTT
>few|.|TRBJ1-6|TRBV20-1
CSASPVGRYSNSPLHF
TGCAGTGCTAGTCCCGTTGGTCGGTACAGCAATTCACCCCTCCACTTT
>many|TRBD1|TRBJ1-2|TRBV6-5
CASRGGWMGQRHGYTF
TGTGCCAGCAGAGGGGGATGGATGGGACAGAGACATGGCTACACCTTC
>many|.|TRBJ1-4|TRBV30
CAGSYATNEKLFF
TGTGCCGGATCATATGCAACTAATGAAAAACTGTTTTTT
>few|.|TRBJ1-1|TRBV11-2
CASSLDHSSAEAFF
TGTGCCAGCAGCTTAGATCACAGCTCGGCTGAAGCTTTCTTT
>.|TRBD1|TRBJ1-1|TRBV5-4
CASSYRDRVTEAFF
TGTGCCAGCAGCTACCGGGACAGGGTTACTGAAGCTTTCTTT
>.|TRBD1|TRBJ1-2|TRBV20-1
CSARPGQGTYGYTF
TGCAGTGCCCGACCGGGACAGGGAACCTATGGCTACACCTTC
>few|TRBD1|TRBJ1-4|TRBV4-2
CASRTGAGQGAEKLFF
TGTGCCAGCAGAACGGGGGCCGGACAGGGTGCTGAAAAACTGTTTTTT
>many|TRBD1|TRBJ2-1|TRBV12-3/TRBV12-4
CASRLGQGRVTDEQFF
TGTGCCAGCAGGCTCGGACAGGGAAGAGTGACCGATGAGCAGTTCTTC
>few|.|TRBJ1-3|TRBV11-2
CASSLIGTGNTIYF
TGTGCCAGCAGCTTAATCGGTACTGGAAACACCATATATTTT
>few|.|TRBJ2-7|TRBV7-9
CASSPTRDTSYEQYF
TGTGCCAGCAGCCCAACCCGGGACACCTCCTACGAGCAGTACTTC
>.|TRBD1|TRBJ1-1|TRBV12-3/TRBV12-4
CASSPAPDRTMNTEAFF
TGTGCCAGCAGTCCAGCCCCGGACAGGACGATGAACACTGAAGCTTTCTTT
>.|.|TRBJ1-1|TRBV30
CAWHQNTEAFF
TGTGCCTGGCACCAGAACACTGAAGCTTTCTTT
>few|.|TRBJ2-3|TRBV7-8
CASSQNLDTQYF
TGTGCCAGCAGCCAAAACTTAGATACGCAGTATTTT
>.|.|TRBJ2-1|TRBV24-1
CATSDWRDEQFF
TGTGCCACCAGTGATTGGCGGGATGAGCAGTTCTTC
>many|.|TRBJ1-1|TRBV6-2/TRBV6-3
CASSYRDNTEAFF
TGTGCCAGCAGTTACCGGGACAACACTGAAGCTTTCTTT
>.|.|TRBJ2-5|TRBV7-9
CASTLAGETQYF
TGTGCCAGCACTCTCGCGGGGGAGACCCAGTACTTC
>.|TRBD2|TRBJ2-5|TRBV6-5
CASSYPGTSGAGETQYF
TGTGCCAGCAGTTACCCTGGGACTAGCGGGGCCGGAGAGACCCAGTACTTC
>many|.|TRBJ2-3|TRBV7-3
CASSLGAGGAGTDTQYF
TGTGCCAGCAGCTTAGGGGCAGGCGGGGCCGGCACAGATACGCAGTATTTT
>few|.|TRBJ1-5|TRBV20-1
CSATTRGDQPQHF
TGCAGTGCTACCACCCGAGGGGATCAGCCCCAGCATTTT
>few|.|TRBJ1-5|TRBV9
CASSAGLHQPQHF
TGTGCCAGCAGCGCCGGACTACACCAGCCCCAGCATTTT
>few|.|TRBJ2-3|TRBV5-1
CASSPRYGNPTDTQYF
TGCGCCAGCAGCCCCCGCTACGGAAACCCCACAGATACGCAGTATTTT
>.|.|TRBJ2-5|TRBV4-2
CASSLRLHRETQYF
TGTGCCAGCAGCCTCCGACTCCATCGGGAGACCCAGTACTTC
>.|.|TRBJ2-3|TRBV6-5
CASSYSLAGGQGTDTQYF
TGTGCCAGCAGTTACTCACTCGCGGGGGGACAGGGCACAGATACGCAGTATTTT
>few|.|TRBJ2-1|TRBV5-5
CASSLTFNEQFF
TGTGCCAGCAGCTTGACTTTCAATGAGCAGTTCTTC
>.|.|TRBJ2-2|TRBV7-6
CASSLEAGRVTGELFF
TGTGCCAGCAGCTTAGAGGCAGGGCGGGTCACCGGGGAGCTGTTTTTT
>many|.|TRBJ1-4|TRBV10-3
CAISAGTGEKLFF
TGTGCCATCAGCGCGGGGACGGGAGAAAAACTGTTTTTT
>many|.|TRBJ1-6|TRBV5-1
CASSQTPGAINSPLHF
TGCGCCAGCAGCCAAACCCCCGGAGCTATCAATTCACCCCTCCACTTT
>.|.|TRBJ2-7|TRBV5-1
CASSLQAGAVRYEQYF
TGCGCCAGCAGTCTCCAGGCAGGGGCTGTACGGTACGAGCAGTACTTC
>many|TRBD1|TRBJ1-1|TRBV12-3/TRBV12-4
CASSLGGTGGTEAFF
TGTGCCAGCAGTTTAGGGGGGACAGGGGGAACTGAAGCTTTCTTT
>few|TRBD1|TRBJ2-3|TRBV6-5
CASSYSRTGGSTDTQYF
TGTGCCAGCAGTTACTCGAGAACAGGGGGAAGCACAGATACGCAGTATTTT
>few|.|TRBJ1-6|TRBV7-2
CASSSLTGALHF
TGTGCCAGCAGCTCACTAACGGGGGCCCTCCACTTT
>.|TRBD2|TRBJ2-3|TRBV30
CASSGGARSDTQYF
TGTGCCTCAAGCGGGGGGGCCCGGTCAGATACGCAGTATTTT
>few|.|TRBJ1-1|TRBV28
CASHEVGTFFRTEAFF
TGTGCCAGCCATGAAGTAGGTACTTTCTTTAGAACTGAAGCTTTCTTT
>many|TRBD2|TRBJ2-7|TRBV5-1
CASSLGPGGLSEQYF
TGCGCCAGCAGCTTGGGGCCGGGGGGACTCTCCGAGCAGTACTTC
>many|.|TRBJ2-6|TRBV6-2/TRBV6-3
CASSYLLNILSGANVLTF
TGTGCCAGCAGTTACCTCCTTAACATTCTCTCTGGGGCCAACGTCCTGACTTTC
>few|.|TRBJ2-5|TRBV12-3/TRBV12-4
CATSLQGETQYF
TGTGCCACCTCCCTCCAGGGAGAGACCCAGTACTTC
>few|TRBD1|TRBJ2-2|TRBV2
CASRRDRGPGELFF
TGTGCCAGCAGGAGGGACAGGGGGCCCGGGGAGCTGTTTTTT
>many|.|TRBJ2-1|TRBV5-1
CASSPGNSYNEQFF
TGCGCCAGCAGCCCAGGTAACTCCTACAATGAGCAGTTCTTC
>few|.|TRBJ1-6|TRBV6-1
CASNLSPRGDSPLHF
TGTGCCAGCAACCTTAGCCCCAGGGGAGATTCACCCCTCCACTTT
>few|.|TRBJ2-1|TRBV4-2
CASSPSGSSNEQFF
TGTGCCAGCAGCCCGAGCGGTAGCTCCAATGAGCAGTTCTTC
>.|.|TRBJ2-6|TRBV3-1
CASSQAPGQVTGGANVLTF
TGTGCCAGCAGCCAAGCCCCGGGGCAGGTTACTGGTGGGGCCAACGTCCTGACTTTC
>.|.|TRBJ2-7|TRBV19
CASSTTYGGYSYEQYF
TGTGCCAGTAGTACCACATATGGGGGATACTCCTACGAGCAGTACTTC
>few|TRBD2|TRBJ2-1|TRBV7-7
CASSSTSGESGEQFF
TGTGCTAGCAGCTCGACTAGCGGGGAGAGCGGTGAGCAGTTCTTC
>few|.|TRBJ2-4|TRBV7-2
CASSPPGRSKNIQYF
TGTGCCAGCAGCCCCCCGGGGAGGAGCAAAAACATTCAGTACTTC
>few|.|TRBJ2-3|TRBV5-5
CASSLGQSSGDTQYF
TGTGCCAGCAGCCTCGGACAATCCTCCGGGGATACGCAGTATTTT
>few|.|TRBJ2-2|TRBV19
CASSIGYTGELFF
TGTGCCAGTAGTATCGGTTACACCGGGGAGCTGTTTTTT
>few|.|TRBJ1-5|TRBV2
CASRREDYSNQPQHF
TGTGCCAGCAGGAGGGAAGACTATAGCAATCAGCCCCAGCATTTT
>few|.|TRBJ1-1|TRBV6-5
CASSWYSGDTEAFF
TGTGCCAGCAGTTGGTACTCAGGGGACACTGAAGCTTTCTTT
>many|.|TRBJ1-1|TRBV27
CASSAWLNTEAFF
TGTGCCTCTTCTGCGTGGCTGAACACTGAAGCTTTCTTT
>.|.|TRBJ1-2|TRBV5-1
CASSTTVYNYGYTF
TGCGCCAGCAGCACGACAGTTTATAACTATGGCTACACCTTC